This T cell receptor beta chain stems from a study of T cell responses to AZD1222 COVID-19 vaccine. Findings of the study overall: Dominant at 160-218 and 743-854, vaccine-associated CD4 TCRs also spanned spike. Repertoire sampling happened only post peak T cell response. Targets within unmutated variant regions were reportedly found for nearly half of spike-specific TCRs. The donor cohort was predominantly white British with a female majority, and clonal diversity may have been underestimated.

A note on this clone: What it recognizes is unknown.

Unmatched junction bases numbered 4, after V lost 5 bases and J lost 6 bases. Germline V lookup: CDR1 MRHNA, CDR2 SNTAGT. This CDR3 comprises 14 residues. The table came from immunoSEQ multiplex PCR; TCRdb's copy has only in-frame clones and leaves some out. This repertoire shows 100,000 to 120,000 clones, around nine tenths found once; its top ten account for 2.5%. The sample here was peripheral blood, taken on day 0 of AZD1222 vaccination. This clonotype originated in an adult in good health. The chain couples TRBV6-4 to TRBJ1-6; 7 nucleotides agree with TRBD1. In DNA form, the CDR3 reads TGTGCCAGCAGTATGGACAGGTTTAATTCACCCCTCCACTTT. Protein: CASSMDRFNSPLHF.